This T cell receptor beta chain is from a study of blood T cell repertoires in COVID-19. The wider study: Acute and convalescent COVID-19 specimens originated in the United States, Italy and Spain.

Participants were aged roughly 18 to 90 years from around 26 US areas. Donors in Cohort 3 who had recovered were those with two negative PCRs, healthcare professional clearance, or resolution of their symptoms. Germline V gives CDR1 MNHEY, CDR2 SVGAGI. This CDR3 is built from 12 residues. The V end was cut by 6 bases, the J end by 7 bases, with 13 bases between. Assay used: immunoSEQ multiplex PCR; TCRdb lists only in-frame clones, some missing. The data hold some 340,000 clones, with roughly 86% observed a single time. Sequenced sample: PBMCs or T cells enriched from blood (not recorded which). The chain combines TRBV6-5 with TRBJ2-7; TRBD2 is a possible D gene (5 bases). The receptor was derived from a woman between 25 and 40 years old who had recovered from COVID-19. CDR3 DNA: TGTGCCAGCAGCACCGGGGTGCGAGAGCAGTACTTC. Translated: CASSTGVREQYF.